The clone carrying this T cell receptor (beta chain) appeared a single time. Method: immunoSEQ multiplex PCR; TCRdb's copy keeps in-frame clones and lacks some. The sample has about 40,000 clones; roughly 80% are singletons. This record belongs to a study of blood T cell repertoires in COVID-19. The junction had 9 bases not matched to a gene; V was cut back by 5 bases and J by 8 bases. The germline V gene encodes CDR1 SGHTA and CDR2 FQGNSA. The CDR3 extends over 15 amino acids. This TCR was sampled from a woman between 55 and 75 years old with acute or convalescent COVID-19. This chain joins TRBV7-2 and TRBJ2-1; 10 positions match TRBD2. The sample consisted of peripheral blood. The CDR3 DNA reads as TGTGCCAGCAGCCCCAGCGGGGGGGTTTTTGATGAGCAGTTCTTC. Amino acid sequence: CASSPSGGVFDEQFF.